The present T cell receptor (beta chain) was sequenced within a study of T cells expressing NK-cell markers. Whole-study findings and limits: HCMV specificity of expanded NKG2C+ T cell clones remained unclear.

With the 5' RACE reads reprocessed, TCRdb shows one record per CDR3 protein and no DNA. Recorded here are over 100,000 distinct CDR3 sequences; the top ten clones represent approximately 17%. The CDR3 runs 15 residues. Details on this clonotype: Its antigen is not known.

The material sequenced was blood T cells: a sorted CD56 or NKG2C T cell subset, CD4+ or CD8+ T cells, or bulk PBMC T cells (not recorded which). V usage is TRBV12-3 or TRBV12-4 and J usage is TRBJ1-1; the D gene TCRdb calls, TRBD1, cannot be checked with no DNA. The receptor's source is a woman aged 18 to 75 in good health. CDR3 region: CASIHLRALNTKAFF.